Following are 3 T cell receptor beta chains from one sample sequenced in a study of blood T cell repertoires in COVID-19. Assay: immunoSEQ multiplex PCR; the TCRdb copy retains only in-frame clones and omits some. The data show under 300,000 clones, 85% to 90% seen once. The material sequenced was peripheral blood. The origin of the receptors is a woman in her 40s with acute or convalescent COVID-19.

The chain links TRBV12-3 or TRBV12-4 to TRBJ2-5, with no clear D. Trimming stripped 5 bases from V and 5 bases from J, with 12 bases between. The CDR3 is 13 amino acids. The CDR3 region has the DNA TGTGCCAGCAGTCCACTTTCCCCGGAGACCCAGTACTTC. As protein: CASSPLSPETQYF.

This clone was detected once. The rearrangement links TRBV2 to TRBJ1-1; TRBD1 might be the D (5 bases). V was clipped by 2 bases and J by 13 bases, with 17 bases between them. This CDR3 contains 13 residues. Germline V gene data show CDR1 as SNHLY and CDR2 as FYNNEI. The CDR3 bases are TGTGCCAGCAGTGAATGGGACTCTGATCGTGTTTTCTTT. Protein sequence: CASSEWDSDRVFF.

The chain employs TRBV6-1 and TRBJ1-2, with 10 bases that match TRBD1. The CDR3 loop spans 15 amino acids. The V gene end was trimmed by 3 bases and the J gene end by 4 bases; junction bases not matched to a gene: 5. Germline V gene lookup returns CDR1 MNHNS and CDR2 SASEGT. The CDR3 is CASSEGQGYAYGYTF. Written as DNA, the CDR3 is TGTGCCAGCAGTGAGGGACAGGGGTATGCCTATGGCTACACCTTC.